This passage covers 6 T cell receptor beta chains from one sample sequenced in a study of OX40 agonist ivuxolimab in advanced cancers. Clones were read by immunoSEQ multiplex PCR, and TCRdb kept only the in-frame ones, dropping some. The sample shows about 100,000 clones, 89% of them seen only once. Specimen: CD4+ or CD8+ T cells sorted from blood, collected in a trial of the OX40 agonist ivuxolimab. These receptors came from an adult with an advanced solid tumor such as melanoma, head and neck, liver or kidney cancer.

The CDR3 region is CAWSPGVGETQYF. The CDR3 region has the DNA TGTGCCTGGTCCCCAGGGGTGGGAGAGACCCAGTACTTC. The rearrangement uses TRBV30 and TRBJ2-5; possibly TRBD1 for D (6 bases). The germline CDR1 and CDR2 sequences are GTSNPN and SVGIG (reference sequence). The CDR3 runs to 13 residues. V was pared by 5 bases and J by 4 bases, with 14 bases between. The variable domain in full, completed from reference TRBV30 and TRBJ2-5, reads SQTIHQWPATLVQPVGSPLSLECTVEGTSNPNLYWYRQAAGRGLQLLFYSVGIGQISSEVPQNLSASRPQDRQFILSSKKLLLSDSGFYLCAWSPGVGETQYFGPGTRLLVL.

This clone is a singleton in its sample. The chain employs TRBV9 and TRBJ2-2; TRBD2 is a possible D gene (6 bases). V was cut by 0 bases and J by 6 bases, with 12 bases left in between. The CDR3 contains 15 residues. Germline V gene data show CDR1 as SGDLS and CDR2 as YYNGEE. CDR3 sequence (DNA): TGTGCCAGCAGCGTAGGGGGAGGCCCATCCGGGGAGCTGTTTTTT. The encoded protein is CASSVGGGPSGELFF.

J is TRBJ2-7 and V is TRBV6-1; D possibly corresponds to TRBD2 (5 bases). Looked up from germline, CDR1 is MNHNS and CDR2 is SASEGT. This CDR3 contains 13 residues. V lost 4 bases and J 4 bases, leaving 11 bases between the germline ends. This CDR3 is CASSATILYEQYF. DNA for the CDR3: TGTGCCAGCAGTGCGACTATCTTATACGAGCAGTACTTC.

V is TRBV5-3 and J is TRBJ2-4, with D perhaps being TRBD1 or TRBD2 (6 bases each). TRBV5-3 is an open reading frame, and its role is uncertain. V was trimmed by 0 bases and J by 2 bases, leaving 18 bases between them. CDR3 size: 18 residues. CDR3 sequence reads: CARSLEGGEVTPKNIQYF. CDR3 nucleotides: TGTGCCAGAAGCTTGGAGGGGGGCGAGGTCACCCCCAAAAACATTCAGTACTTC.

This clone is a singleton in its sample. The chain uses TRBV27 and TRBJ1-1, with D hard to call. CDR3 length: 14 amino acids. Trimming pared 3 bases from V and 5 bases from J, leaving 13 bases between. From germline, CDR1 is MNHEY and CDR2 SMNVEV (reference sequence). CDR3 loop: CASSFVHRGTEAFF. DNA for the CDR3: TGTGCCAGCAGTTTCGTACACCGAGGGACTGAAGCTTTCTTT.

CDR3 in DNA: TGTGCCAGCACAGAACAGGGAGCCAACTATGGCTACACCTTC. Translated: CASTEQGANYGYTF. The chain combines TRBV2 with TRBJ1-2; D is perhaps TRBD1 (6 bases). The V and J ends lost 7 bases and 2 bases respectively, with 14 bases between them. CDR1 is SNHLY and CDR2 is FYNNEI in the germline V gene. The CDR3 is 14 amino acids. Supplemented by reference TRBV2 and TRBJ1-2, the full variable domain reads EPEVTQTPSHQVTQMGQEVILRCVPISNHLYFYWYRQILGQKVEFLVSFYNNEISEKSEIFDDQFSVERPDGSNFTLKIRSTKLEDSAMYFCASTEQGANYGYTFGSGTRLTVV.